These 3 T cell receptor beta chains share one sample of origin, sequenced in a study of OX40 agonist ivuxolimab in advanced cancers. Library prep was done by the immunoSEQ multiplex PCR assay. Not all clones reach the TCRdb copy of this immuneACCESS table, which keeps in-frame sequences only. Checked studies attribute under half of the gap to unresolved V genes and leave the rest unexplained. This sample is represented by tens of thousands of clones; about 93% of them were singletons. Approximately 15% of the sample is held by the ten biggest clonotypes. Sequencing was performed on CD4+ or CD8+ T cells sorted from blood, taken in a trial of the OX40 agonist ivuxolimab. The receptors come from an adult with an advanced solid tumor such as melanoma, head and neck, liver or kidney cancer.

The chain uses TRBV6-1 and TRBJ1-4, with a possible D match to TRBD1 (5 bases). The CDR3 extends over 15 amino acids. V lost 2 bases and J lost 8, with 15 bases in between. CDR1 and CDR2 from the germline V gene are MNHNS and SASEGT. CDR3 coding DNA: TGTGCCAGCAGTGAAATCGGGACCAGGGAGGAAAAACTGTTTTTT. Translation: CASSEIGTREEKLFF.

This clone was found a few times. The chain employs TRBV7-9 and TRBJ2-4; 10 bases are shared with TRBD2. The CDR3 has 17 residues. The trim removed 5 bases at V and 2 bases at J, leaving 9 bases unmatched. Germline assignment: CDR1 SEHNR and CDR2 FQNEAQ (reference sequence). The CDR3 here is CASSAQTSGLTKNIQYF. DNA for the CDR3: TGTGCCAGCAGCGCCCAGACTAGCGGGTTAACCAAAAACATTCAGTACTTC.

J is TRBJ1-2 and V is TRBV5-6, with D unresolved. The CDR3 runs 13 residues. CDR1 is SGHDT, CDR2 YYEEEE, per germline. Trimming left V 0 bases short and J 4 bases short, with 7 bases between. The CDR3 coding sequence is TGTGCCAGCAGCTTGGTTCAGAGCTATGGCTACACCTTC. Protein: CASSLVQSYGYTF.